These T cell receptor beta chains were read from a single sample in a study of T cells in Graves' hyperthyroidism and ophthalmopathy. TCRdb processed the multiplex PCR reads anew with MiXCR; each CDR3 protein has one entry. The sample records a few hundred thousand distinct CDR3 sequences, around 21% being singletons. Material: blood. Receptors were obtained from a man aged 18 to 30 with Graves' hyperthyroidism. The CDR3 runs from the conserved cysteine through the conserved F or W. D genes are given only for firm matches. Size is omitted from some rows. Given values are once, few, many or a class for expanded clones.

J	size	V	D	DNA	CDR3
TRBJ1-1	-	TRBV18	-	TGTGCCAGCTTAAAAAACCAGGGGACTGAAGCTTTCTTT	CASLKNQGTEAFF
TRBJ1-1	many	TRBV12-3/TRBV12-4	-	TGTGCCAGCAGTCTCCGGGCCGCGCCGGCTGAAGCTTTCTTT	CASSLRAAPAEAFF
TRBJ2-7	-	TRBV28	TRBD2	TGTGCCAGCAGCCCCCTGTTTGGGGCTAGCGGGGCCAGCTCCTACGAGCAGTACTTC	CASSPLFGASGASSYEQYF
TRBJ1-5	-	TRBV3-1	-	TGTGCCAGCAGCCAGTCCAACAGGGAAAATCAGCCCCAGCATTTT	CASSQSNRENQPQHF
TRBJ2-5	-	TRBV28	TRBD2	TGTGCCAGCAGTTCTGGCGGGGGGGCTGTATTGTTAGAGACCCAGTACTTC	CASSSGGGAVLLETQYF
TRBJ2-5	-	TRBV30	TRBD2	TGTGCCTACGGACTAGCGCCCACCAGCGAGACCCAGTACTTC	CAYGLAPTSETQYF
TRBJ2-5	many	TRBV7-2	TRBD2	TGTGCCAGCAGCCCGACCCGAGGACTAGCGGGGGAGACCCAGTACTTC	CASSPTRGLAGETQYF
TRBJ2-5	-	TRBV6-2/TRBV6-3	-	TGTGCCAGCAGTTACTCGATGTCCGCGCGGGAGACCCAGTACTTC	CASSYSMSARETQYF
TRBJ1-1	-	TRBV10-3	TRBD1	TGTGCCATCAGTGTTACGCCGGGACAGGGAGCTTTCTTT	CAISVTPGQGAFF
TRBJ2-6	many	TRBV6-5	TRBD2	TGTGCCAGCAGTCCCCTAGCGGGGGCCGTTACTTCTGGGGCCAACGTCCTGACTTTC	CASSPLAGAVTSGANVLTF
TRBJ2-7	-	TRBV6-2/TRBV6-3	-	TGTGCCAGCAGTTACTCGTTGGTAGACGGATGGGACGAGCAGTACTTC	CASSYSLVDGWDEQYF
TRBJ1-1	-	TRBV2	-	TGTGCCAGCAGTGTTAAAAGTACTAATACTGAAGCTTTCTTT	CASSVKSTNTEAFF
TRBJ1-1	many	TRBV13	TRBD1	TGTGCCAGCAGCCCGGGGACAGGGACGGGCACTGAAGCTTTCTTT	CASSPGTGTGTEAFF
TRBJ2-7	-	TRBV20-1	-	TGCAGTGCTAGAGTCCCGGGGTTCTTCTACGAGCAGTACTTC	CSARVPGFFYEQYF
TRBJ1-4	-	TRBV15	-	TGTGCCACCAGCAAGTATAATGAAAAACTGTTTTTT	CATSKYNEKLFF
TRBJ2-7	-	TRBV28	-	TGTGCCAGCAGTTTACCCAGAACTTCCTACGAGCAGTACTTC	CASSLPRTSYEQYF
TRBJ1-5	many	TRBV7-8	TRBD1	TGTGCCAGCAACTTACCAGGGGGACGCAATCAGCCCCAGCATTTT	CASNLPGGRNQPQHF
TRBJ2-6	-	TRBV6-2/TRBV6-3	-	TGTGCCAGCAGCTCCACAGGGTTTCATAGGCCTGGGGCCAACGTCCTGACTTTC	CASSSTGFHRPGANVLTF
TRBJ2-5	-	TRBV11-3	TRBD1	TGTGCCAGCAGCTCGCAGGGGGACCGACAAGAGACCCAGTACTTC	CASSSQGDRQETQYF
TRBJ1-1	many	TRBV28	-	TGTGCCAGCAGTGACCAACGGGACCCCACTGAAGCTTTCTTT	CASSDQRDPTEAFF
TRBJ1-5	many	TRBV20-1	-	TGCAGTGCTAGAGCGGGACTGAATCAGCCCCAGCATTTT	CSARAGLNQPQHF
TRBJ1-5	many	TRBV15	-	TGTGCCACCAGCAGAGAGAGGGGTCAGCCCCAGCATTTT	CATSRERGQPQHF
TRBJ1-1	many	TRBV27	-	TGTGCCAGCAGTTATAGACACGCCACTGAAGCTTTCTTT	CASSYRHATEAFF
TRBJ2-7	-	TRBV24-1	TRBD2	TGTGCCACCAGTGATTTGGCCACTAGCGCGCACTACGAGCAGTACTTC	CATSDLATSAHYEQYF
TRBJ1-5	many	TRBV28	TRBD1	TGTGCCAGCAGTGTGGGACAGGGAGGCTATCAGCCCCAGCATTTT	CASSVGQGGYQPQHF
TRBJ1-6	-	TRBV28	-	TGTGCCAGCAGTTTATATCAGGAGGAGCCCTATAATTCACCCCTCCACTTT	CASSLYQEEPYNSPLHF
TRBJ1-3	many	TRBV12-3/TRBV12-4	-	TGTGCCAGTTCATCTCCGGCTGGAAACACCATATATTTT	CASSSPAGNTIYF
TRBJ2-5	-	TRBV6-1	-	TGTGCCAGCAGTGACGGGCTCGGCACCCAGTACTTC	CASSDGLGTQYF
TRBJ2-7	-	TRBV2	-	TGTGCCAGCAGAAGAGACAACGAGCAGTACTTC	CASRRDNEQYF
TRBJ2-7	many	TRBV10-3	-	TGTGCCATCAGTGAGTGGATGGGGACGAGCTCCTACGAGCAGTACTTC	CAISEWMGTSSYEQYF
TRBJ1-5	-	TRBV5-6	-	TGTGCCAGCAGCTTGGTGCAAGTGGATCAGCCCCAGCATTTT	CASSLVQVDQPQHF
TRBJ2-4	many	TRBV28	-	TGTGCCAGCAGCTCCAGGGACGGGGCGGACATTCAGTACTTC	CASSSRDGADIQYF
TRBJ1-6	few	TRBV12-3/TRBV12-4	-	TGTGCCAGCAGCAGAACGATGCCAGAAGATTCACCCCTCCACTTT	CASSRTMPEDSPLHF
TRBJ2-5	many	TRBV7-8	-	TGTGCCAGCAGCTTAGCATCGGGGGGCAGGGCAGAGACCCAGTACTTC	CASSLASGGRAETQYF
TRBJ2-5	many	TRBV7-9	TRBD1	TGTGCCAGCAGCACGTGGGACAGAGAAGAGACCCAGTACTTC	CASSTWDREETQYF
TRBJ1-1	-	TRBV6-1	-	TGTGCCAGCCCGAGGCAGGCGGACACTGAAGCTTTCTTT	CASPRQADTEAFF
TRBJ1-1	many	TRBV6-2/TRBV6-3	-	TGTGCCAGCAGTTACGGGGCAACAGGGAATCCTATGAACACTGAAGCTTTCTTT	CASSYGATGNPMNTEAFF
TRBJ1-5	once	TRBV12-3/TRBV12-4	-	TGTGCCAGCAGTTTGGAGGGATCCCGGCCCCAGCATTTT	CASSLEGSRPQHF
TRBJ1-2	many	TRBV20-1	-	TGCAGTGCCAACTATGGCTACACCTTC	CSANYGYTF
TRBJ2-5	many	TRBV7-9	-	TGTGCCAGCAGCTTAAGTAGCGGCCAAGAGACCCAGTACTTC	CASSLSSGQETQYF
TRBJ1-5	many	TRBV19	-	TGTGCCAGTAGTATCGCCACACTCAACTACCCCCAGCATTTT	CASSIATLNYPQHF
TRBJ1-1	many	TRBV6-5	-	TGTGCCAGCAGTCGGGGACATCCGAACACTGAAGCTTTCTTT	CASSRGHPNTEAFF
TRBJ1-2	-	TRBV28	TRBD1	TGTGCCGGGGGACAGCTTAACTATGGCTACACCTTC	CAGGQLNYGYTF
TRBJ2-5	few	TRBV29-1	-	TGCAGCGTGCTAGGGGACCACCAAGAGACCCAGTACTTC	CSVLGDHQETQYF